The source of this T cell receptor beta chain is a study of CD8 T cells in ankylosing spondylitis. Unmatched junction bases numbered 8, after V lost 0 bases and J lost 9 bases. The germline V gene encodes CDR1 SGHAT and CDR2 FQNNGV. This CDR3 has 15 amino acids. This clonotype occurred a few times. Its antigen is unidentified. Findings and caveats of the study: As for the disease-linked clones, they showed a CD8+ phenotype and occurred at relatively low frequencies in peripheral blood. Characteristic of ankylosing spondylitis blood, it appeared, was a TCR beta motif comprising eight highly homologous variants. Some of these motif variants have turned up before, in reports on reactive arthritis synovial fluid and blood.

Molecular-barcoded quantitative 5'-RACE produced these TCR beta libraries. TCRdb used MiXCR to reprocess the 5' RACE reads, holding one entry per CDR3 protein. Here the sample spans more than 150,000 distinct CDR3 sequences, about 13% being singletons. Input material: blood, either unsorted or a sorted T cell fraction (not recorded which). The V gene is TRBV11-2, the J gene TRBJ2-7, with 10 positions matching TRBD1. This clonotype originated in a male donor with ankylosing spondylitis or in good health (not recorded which). Here the CDR3 reads CASSLEHGQGVRQYF. The CDR3 nucleotides read TGTGCCAGCAGCTTAGAGCACGGACAGGGGGTTAGGCAGTACTTC.